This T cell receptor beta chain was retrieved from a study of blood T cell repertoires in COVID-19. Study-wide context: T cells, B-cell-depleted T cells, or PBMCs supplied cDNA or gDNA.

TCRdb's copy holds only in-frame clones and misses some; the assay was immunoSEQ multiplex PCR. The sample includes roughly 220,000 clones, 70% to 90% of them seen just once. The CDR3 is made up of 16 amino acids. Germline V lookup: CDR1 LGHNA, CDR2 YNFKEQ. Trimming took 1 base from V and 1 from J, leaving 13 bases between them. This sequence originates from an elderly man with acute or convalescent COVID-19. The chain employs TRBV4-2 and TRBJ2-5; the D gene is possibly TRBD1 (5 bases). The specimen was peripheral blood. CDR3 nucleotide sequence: TGTGCCAGCAGCCAAGGTGGGGCAGAAGCCCAAGAGACCCAGTACTTC. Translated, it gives CASSQGGAEAQETQYF.